This is a list of T cell receptor beta chains from one sample in a study of a mutant IDH1 vaccine in newly diagnosed glioma. TCRdb keeps only in-frame clones here, not all; method: immunoSEQ multiplex PCR. The data show tens of thousands of clones, 70% to 90% seen once. The sample in question was PBMCs, obtained from a glioma patient treated with radiotherapy, temozolomide or both. The receptors shown here come from a man aged 35 to 55 with glioma. Each CDR3 is given with its conserved first and last residue. D genes are given only for firm matches. Some rows have no size entry. The others give once, few or many, or a class for an expanded clone.

DNA,CDR3,length,J,D,size,V
TGTGCCAGCGTCTACGAGCAGTACTTC,CASVYEQYF,9,TRBJ2-7,NA,NA,TRBV28
TGTGCCAGCAGCTTAGAAGGCCAGGGGGAAGCTTTCTTT,CASSLEGQGEAFF,13,TRBJ1-1,NA,NA,TRBV7-8
TGTGCCAGCAGTTTAGGGAATTTAGGGACACCTTCCTACAATGAGCAGTTCTTC,CASSLGNLGTPSYNEQFF,18,TRBJ2-1,NA,few,TRBV28
TGTGCCAGCAGCCAGGGACAGGGGTATGGGGAGACCCAGTACTTC,CASSQGQGYGETQYF,15,TRBJ2-5,TRBD1,NA,TRBV11-3
TGTGCCAGCAATACTTTAGCGGGAGCTACAGATACGCAGTATTTT,CASNTLAGATDTQYF,15,TRBJ2-3,TRBD2,NA,TRBV7-9
TGTGCCAGCAGTTACTCGACCCGAAGTCATGAGCAGTTCTTC,CASSYSTRSHEQFF,14,TRBJ2-1,NA,NA,TRBV6-5
TGTGCCAGCTCACCGGGGGGAGAGGGGCAGGACACTGAAGCTTTCTTT,CASSPGGEGQDTEAFF,16,TRBJ1-1,NA,NA,TRBV18
TGTGCCAGCACCCAAGGGGTAAAGGAAGCTTTCTTT,CASTQGVKEAFF,12,TRBJ1-1,NA,NA,TRBV7-9
TGTGCCAGCAGTTTGGTGGGTAAGATTGCTTTCTTT,CASSLVGKIAFF,12,TRBJ1-1,NA,NA,TRBV28
TGTGCCAGCAGTGTACAGGAGGGAAGTGACGAGCAGTACTTC,CASSVQEGSDEQYF,14,TRBJ2-7,NA,NA,TRBV28
TGCGCCAGCAGGGGGGGGACAGCAACCTACGAGCAGTACTTC,CASRGGTATYEQYF,14,TRBJ2-7,NA,NA,TRBV5-1
TGTGCCAGCAGCCAGGGGACTCCACCTGACACAGATACGCAGTATTTT,CASSQGTPPDTDTQYF,16,TRBJ2-3,NA,NA,TRBV4-2
TGTGCCAGCAGACTGGGAGGACAGGGGATGCGCGCTTTCTTT,CASRLGGQGMRAFF,14,TRBJ1-1,TRBD1,few,TRBV6-6
TGTGCCAGCAGCCAAGATCGGGGAGGGAATGAGCAGTTCTTC,CASSQDRGGNEQFF,14,TRBJ2-1,TRBD2,NA,TRBV4-2
TGTGCTGCCTATAGGCAACCCTATGGCTACACCTTC,CAAYRQPYGYTF,12,TRBJ1-2,NA,NA,TRBV28
TGTGCCAGCAGCGCCCCCGGAACTCGTAGCTTCTTTTCGTCAGATACGCAGTATTTT,CASSAPGTRSFFSSDTQYF,19,TRBJ2-3,NA,NA,TRBV7-9
TGCGCCAGCAGCCCGGGACAGAGCTCTGGAAACACCATATATTTT,CASSPGQSSGNTIYF,15,TRBJ1-3,TRBD1,once,TRBV23-1
TGTGCCAGCAGCTTGGTCCTCCTCTCCTACGAGCAGTACTTC,CASSLVLLSYEQYF,14,TRBJ2-7,NA,NA,TRBV5-5
TGTGCCAGCAGGCAAGCAACAGCCGATTACTCCTACGAGCAGTACTTC,CASRQATADYSYEQYF,16,TRBJ2-7,NA,NA,TRBV7-8
TGTGCCAGCAGCCCCCGGGACACAATAGCCAAAAACATTCAGTACTTC,CASSPRDTIAKNIQYF,16,TRBJ2-4,NA,NA,TRBV9
TGCAGTGCTAAAGCTAGCCTTGAGCAGTTCTTC,CSAKASLEQFF,11,TRBJ2-1,NA,NA,TRBV20-1
TGTGCCAGCAGTCCCCAGGGGGGGGAGCAGTACTTC,CASSPQGGEQYF,12,TRBJ2-7,NA,NA,TRBV6-6
TGTGCCAGCGGATCCATTTTACAGGGGGGAAATCAGCCCCAGCATTTT,CASGSILQGGNQPQHF,16,TRBJ1-5,TRBD1,NA,TRBV6-6
TGTGCCAGCTCACCACCGGATGGGGTTGCCAAAAACATTCAGTACTTC,CASSPPDGVAKNIQYF,16,TRBJ2-4,NA,NA,TRBV18
TGTGCCAGTAGTTTAAGGCGCTCCTACAATGAGCAGTTCTTC,CASSLRRSYNEQFF,14,TRBJ2-1,NA,NA,TRBV19
TGCGCCAGCAGCCAAGACGGGAATAGAGAGACCCAGTACTTC,CASSQDGNRETQYF,14,TRBJ2-5,NA,NA,TRBV4-1
TGTGCCAGCAGCCCCGGGGCCCTCTATGGCTACACCTTC,CASSPGALYGYTF,13,TRBJ1-2,NA,NA,TRBV7-9
TGTGCCAGCAGCAAATTCCCCGGGACAGGGGCCTACGAGCAGTACTTC,CASSKFPGTGAYEQYF,16,TRBJ2-7,TRBD1,once,TRBV27
TGTGCCAGCAGAGAGGCTAGAAGGGAGACCCAGTACTTC,CASREARRETQYF,13,TRBJ2-5,NA,NA,TRBV2